This T cell receptor beta chain was retrieved from a study of T cell clonotyping in hematopoietic cell transplantation. The study's findings and limits: Broader posttransplant TCR repertoire diversity was predicted by graft donor and pretransplant recipient Inverse Simpson Index values. Cells were unsorted, so CD4 and CD8 contributions were not separated.

Sequenced by immunoSEQ multiplex PCR; TCRdb stores in-frame clones only, minus some. The sample yields roughly 3,000 clones, just under 85% seen once. As to this clone: The antigen remains unidentified.

CDR3 length: 13 residues. The V gene's germline CDR1 is SEHNR and CDR2 FQNEAQ (reference sequence). With 9 bases removed from V and 2 bases from J, the gap between germline ends came to 8 bases. Sequenced here: peripheral blood mononuclear cells, sampled 30 days after allogeneic stem cell transplant. The source of this sequence is a male patient in his sixties who had an allogeneic stem cell transplant, so T cells may come from the graft donor. Some clones in this sample may be carry-over from other donors' samples. The rearrangement joins TRBV7-9 to TRBJ2-6; D not resolved. The CDR3: CASHGAGANVLTF. CDR3 DNA: TGTGCCAGTCATGGGGCTGGGGCCAACGTCCTGACTTTC.